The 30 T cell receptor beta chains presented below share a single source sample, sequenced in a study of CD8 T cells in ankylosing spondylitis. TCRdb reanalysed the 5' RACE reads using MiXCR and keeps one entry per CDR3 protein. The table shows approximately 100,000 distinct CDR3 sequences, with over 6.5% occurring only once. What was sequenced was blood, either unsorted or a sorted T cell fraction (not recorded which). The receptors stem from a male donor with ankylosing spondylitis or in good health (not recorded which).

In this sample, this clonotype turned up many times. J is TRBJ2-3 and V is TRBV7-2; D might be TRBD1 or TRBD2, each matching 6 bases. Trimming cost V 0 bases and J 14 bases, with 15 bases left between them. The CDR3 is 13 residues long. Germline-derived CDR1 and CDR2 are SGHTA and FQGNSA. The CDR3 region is CASSLAGGGTAYF. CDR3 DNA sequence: TGTGCCAGCAGCTTAGCGGGGGGCGGCACAGCGTATTTT.

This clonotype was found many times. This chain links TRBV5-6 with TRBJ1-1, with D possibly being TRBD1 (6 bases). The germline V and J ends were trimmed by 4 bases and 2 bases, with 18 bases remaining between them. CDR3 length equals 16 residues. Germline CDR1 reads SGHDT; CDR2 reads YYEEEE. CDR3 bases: TGTGCCAGCAGCGAGACCCTAAGGGGGTCTAACACTGAAGCTTTCTTT. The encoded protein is CASSETLRGSNTEAFF.

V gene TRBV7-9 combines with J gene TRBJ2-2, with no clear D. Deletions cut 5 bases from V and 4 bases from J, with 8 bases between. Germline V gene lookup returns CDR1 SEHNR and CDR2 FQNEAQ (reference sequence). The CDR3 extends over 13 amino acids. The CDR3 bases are TGTGCCAGCAGCATACAGACCACCGGGGAGCTGTTTTTT. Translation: CASSIQTTGELFF.

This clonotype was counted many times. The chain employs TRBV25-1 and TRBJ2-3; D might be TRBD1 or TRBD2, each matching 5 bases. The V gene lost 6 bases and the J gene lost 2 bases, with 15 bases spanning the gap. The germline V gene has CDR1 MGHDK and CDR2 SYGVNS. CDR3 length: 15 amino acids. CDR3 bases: TGTGCCAGCAGACCTGGGACCACGAACACAGATACGCAGTATTTT. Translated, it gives CASRPGTTNTDTQYF.

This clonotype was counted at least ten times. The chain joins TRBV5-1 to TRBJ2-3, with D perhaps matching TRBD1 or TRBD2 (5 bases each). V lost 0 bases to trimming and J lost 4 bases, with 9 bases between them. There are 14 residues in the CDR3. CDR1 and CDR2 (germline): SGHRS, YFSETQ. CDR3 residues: CASSLGGTADTQYF. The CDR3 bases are TGCGCCAGCAGCTTGGGAGGGACCGCAGATACGCAGTATTTT. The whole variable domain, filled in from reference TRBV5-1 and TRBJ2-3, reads KAGVTQTPRYLIKTRGQQVTLSCSPISGHRSVSWYQQTPGQGLQFLFEYFSETQRNKGNFPGRFSGRQFSNSRSEMNVSTLELGDSALYLCASSLGGTADTQYFGPGTRLTVL.

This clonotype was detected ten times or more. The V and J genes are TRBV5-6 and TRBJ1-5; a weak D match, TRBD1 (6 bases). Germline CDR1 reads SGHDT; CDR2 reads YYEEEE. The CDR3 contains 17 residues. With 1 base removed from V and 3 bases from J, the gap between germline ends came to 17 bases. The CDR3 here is CASSLWGLRDYNQPQHF. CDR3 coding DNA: TGTGCCAGCAGCTTGTGGGGGCTCCGGGACTACAATCAGCCCCAGCATTTT.

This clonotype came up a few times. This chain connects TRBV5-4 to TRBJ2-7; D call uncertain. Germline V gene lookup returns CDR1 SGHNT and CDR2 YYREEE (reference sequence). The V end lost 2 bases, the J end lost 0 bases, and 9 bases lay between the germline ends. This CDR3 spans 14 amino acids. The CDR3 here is CASSFGLRSYEQYF. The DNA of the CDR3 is TGTGCCAGCAGCTTCGGGCTCCGCTCCTACGAGCAGTACTTC.

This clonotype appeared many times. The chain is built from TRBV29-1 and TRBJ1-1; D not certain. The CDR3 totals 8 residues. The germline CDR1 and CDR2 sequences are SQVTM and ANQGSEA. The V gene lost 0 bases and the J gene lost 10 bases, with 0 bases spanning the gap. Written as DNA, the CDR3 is TGCAGCGTTGAAGAAGCTTTCTTT. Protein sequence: CSVEEAFF.

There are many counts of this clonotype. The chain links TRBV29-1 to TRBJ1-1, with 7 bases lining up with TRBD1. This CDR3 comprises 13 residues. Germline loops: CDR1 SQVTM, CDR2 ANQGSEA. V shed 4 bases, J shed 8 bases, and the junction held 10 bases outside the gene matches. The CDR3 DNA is TGCAGCGTTGGAATGAGCAGGGGGGACGAAGCTTTCTTT. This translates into CSVGMSRGDEAFF.

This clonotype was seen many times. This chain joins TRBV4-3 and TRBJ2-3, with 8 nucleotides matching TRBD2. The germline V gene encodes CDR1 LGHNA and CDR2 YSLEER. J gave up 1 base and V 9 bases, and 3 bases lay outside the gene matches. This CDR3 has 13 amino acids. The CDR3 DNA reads TGCGCCAGTAAGACTAGCGGCACAGATACGCAGTATTTT. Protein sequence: CASKTSGTDTQYF.

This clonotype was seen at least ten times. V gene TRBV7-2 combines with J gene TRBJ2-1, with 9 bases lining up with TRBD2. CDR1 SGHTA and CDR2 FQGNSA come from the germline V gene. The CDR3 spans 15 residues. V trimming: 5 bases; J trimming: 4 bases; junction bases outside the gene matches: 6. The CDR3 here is CASSQTSGRYNEQFF. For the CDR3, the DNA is TGTGCCAGCAGCCAGACTAGCGGAAGATACAATGAGCAGTTCTTC.

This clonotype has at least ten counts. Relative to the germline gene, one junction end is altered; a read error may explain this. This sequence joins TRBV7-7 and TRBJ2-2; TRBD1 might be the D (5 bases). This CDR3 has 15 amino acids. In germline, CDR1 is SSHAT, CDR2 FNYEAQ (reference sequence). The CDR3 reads CASSYTQGNTGELFF. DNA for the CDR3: TGTGCTAGCAGTTACACCCAGGGAAACACCGGGGAGCTGTTTTTT. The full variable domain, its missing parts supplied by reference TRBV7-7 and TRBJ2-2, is GAGVSQSPRYKVTKRGQDVTLRCDPISSHATLYWYQQALGQGPEFLTYFNYEAQPDKSGLPSDRFSAERPEGSISTLTIQRTEQRDSAMYRCASSYTQGNTGELFFGEGSRLTVL.

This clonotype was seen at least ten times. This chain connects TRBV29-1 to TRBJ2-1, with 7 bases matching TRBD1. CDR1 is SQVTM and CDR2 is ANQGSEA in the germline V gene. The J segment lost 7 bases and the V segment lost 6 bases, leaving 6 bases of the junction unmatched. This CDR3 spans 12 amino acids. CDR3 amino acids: CSVASQGNEQFF. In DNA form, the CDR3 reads TGCAGCGTCGCCTCACAGGGGAATGAGCAGTTCTTC.

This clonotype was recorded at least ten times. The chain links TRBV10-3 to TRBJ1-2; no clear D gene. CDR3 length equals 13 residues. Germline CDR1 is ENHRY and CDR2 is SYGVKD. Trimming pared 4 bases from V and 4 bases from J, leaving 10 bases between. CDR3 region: CAISADPGYGYTF. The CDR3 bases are TGTGCCATCAGTGCAGACCCCGGCTATGGCTACACCTTC.

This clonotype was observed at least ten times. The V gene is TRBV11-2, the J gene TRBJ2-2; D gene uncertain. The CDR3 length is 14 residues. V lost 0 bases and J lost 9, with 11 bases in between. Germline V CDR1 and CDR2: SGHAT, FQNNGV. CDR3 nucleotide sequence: TGTGCCAGCAGCTTAGATTTTGCTAACCGGGAGCTGTTTTTT. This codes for CASSLDFANRELFF.

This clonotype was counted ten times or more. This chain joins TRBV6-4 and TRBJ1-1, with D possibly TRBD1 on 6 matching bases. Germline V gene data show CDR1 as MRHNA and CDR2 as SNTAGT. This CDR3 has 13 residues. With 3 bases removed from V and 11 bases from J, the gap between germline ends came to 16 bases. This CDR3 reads CASSEWMGGQAFF. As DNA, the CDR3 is TGTGCCAGCAGTGAATGGATGGGGGGCCAGGCTTTCTTT.

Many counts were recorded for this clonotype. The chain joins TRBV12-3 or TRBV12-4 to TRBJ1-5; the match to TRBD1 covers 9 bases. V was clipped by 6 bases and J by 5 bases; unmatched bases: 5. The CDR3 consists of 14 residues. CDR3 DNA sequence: TGTGCCAGCAGGCTTACAGGGGGCGATCAGCCCCAGCATTTT. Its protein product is CASRLTGGDQPQHF.

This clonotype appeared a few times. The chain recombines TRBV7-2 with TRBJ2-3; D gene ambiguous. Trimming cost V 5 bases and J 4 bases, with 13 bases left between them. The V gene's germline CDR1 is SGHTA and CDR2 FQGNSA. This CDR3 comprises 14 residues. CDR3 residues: CASSPLPPADTQYF. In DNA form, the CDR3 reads TGTGCCAGCAGCCCCCTGCCCCCAGCAGATACGCAGTATTTT.

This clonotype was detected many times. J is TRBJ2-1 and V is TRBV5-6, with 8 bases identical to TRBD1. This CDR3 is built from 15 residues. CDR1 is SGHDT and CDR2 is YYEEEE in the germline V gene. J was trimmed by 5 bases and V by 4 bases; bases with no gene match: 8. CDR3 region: CASSPGTGGHNEQFF. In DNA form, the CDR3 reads TGTGCCAGCAGCCCCGGGACAGGTGGGCACAATGAGCAGTTCTTC.

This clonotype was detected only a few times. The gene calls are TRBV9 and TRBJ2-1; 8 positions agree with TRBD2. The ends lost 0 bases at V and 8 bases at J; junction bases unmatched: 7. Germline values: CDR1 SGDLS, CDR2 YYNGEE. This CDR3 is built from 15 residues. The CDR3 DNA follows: TGTGCCAGCAGCGTAGGTAGCGGGATTTTCGATGAGCAGTTCTTC. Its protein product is CASSVGSGIFDEQFF.

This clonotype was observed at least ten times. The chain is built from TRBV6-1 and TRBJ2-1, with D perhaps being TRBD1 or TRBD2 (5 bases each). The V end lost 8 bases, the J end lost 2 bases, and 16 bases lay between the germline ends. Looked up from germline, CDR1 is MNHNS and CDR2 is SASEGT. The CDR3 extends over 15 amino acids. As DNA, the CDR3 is TGTGCCAGCTCTGGGGACCGAAGTCCCTACAATGAGCAGTTCTTC. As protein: CASSGDRSPYNEQFF.

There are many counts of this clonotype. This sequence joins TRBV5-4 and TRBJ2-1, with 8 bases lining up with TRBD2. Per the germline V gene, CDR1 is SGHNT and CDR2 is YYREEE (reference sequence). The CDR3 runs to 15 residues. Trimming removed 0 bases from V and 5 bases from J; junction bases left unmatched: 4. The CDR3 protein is CASSLATGGDNEQFF. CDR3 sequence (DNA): TGTGCCAGCAGCTTGGCAACGGGGGGGGACAATGAGCAGTTCTTC. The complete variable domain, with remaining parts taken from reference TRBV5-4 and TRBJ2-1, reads ETGVTQSPTHLIKTRGQQVTLRCSSQSGHNTVSWYQQALGQGPQFIFQYYREEENGRGNFPPRFSGLQFPNYSSELNVNALELDDSALYLCASSLATGGDNEQFFGPGTRLTVL.

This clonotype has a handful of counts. CDR3 nucleotides: TGTGCCAGCAGCCAAACTTTCATACAGGGAGTTGAGCAGTTCTTC. Translation: CASSQTFIQGVEQFF. The chain has TRBV4-2 and TRBJ2-1; D is possibly TRBD1 (6 bases). The CDR3 totals 15 residues. Trimming removed 2 bases at V and 9 bases at J, with 17 bases between. CDR1 and CDR2 from the germline V gene are LGHNA and YNFKEQ.

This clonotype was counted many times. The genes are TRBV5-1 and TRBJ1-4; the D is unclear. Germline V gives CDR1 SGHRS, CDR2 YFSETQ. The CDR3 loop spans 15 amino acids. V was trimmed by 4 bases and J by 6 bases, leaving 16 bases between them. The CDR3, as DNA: TGCGCCAGCAGCACGGACGGAATGAGGGATGAAAAACTGTTTTTT. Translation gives CASSTDGMRDEKLFF.

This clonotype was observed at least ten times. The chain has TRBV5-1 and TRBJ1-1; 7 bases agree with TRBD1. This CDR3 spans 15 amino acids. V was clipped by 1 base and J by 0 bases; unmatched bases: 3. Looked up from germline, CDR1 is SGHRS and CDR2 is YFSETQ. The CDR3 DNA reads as TGCGCCAGCAGCTTGACAGGGGCGATGAACACTGAAGCTTTCTTT. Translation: CASSLTGAMNTEAFF.

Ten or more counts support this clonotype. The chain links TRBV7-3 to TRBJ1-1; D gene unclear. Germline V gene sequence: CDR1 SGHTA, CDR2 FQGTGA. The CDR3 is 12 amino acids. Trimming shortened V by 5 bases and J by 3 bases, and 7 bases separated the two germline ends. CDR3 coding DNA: TGTGCCAGCAGCGCCCGGGACACTGAAGCTTTCTTT. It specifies CASSARDTEAFF.

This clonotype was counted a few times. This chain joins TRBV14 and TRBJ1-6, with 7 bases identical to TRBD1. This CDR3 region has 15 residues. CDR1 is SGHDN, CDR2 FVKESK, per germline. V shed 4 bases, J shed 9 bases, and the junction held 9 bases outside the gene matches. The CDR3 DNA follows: TGTGCCAGCAGCCGAGGACAGGCCGGGAGTTCACCCCTCCACTTT. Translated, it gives CASSRGQAGSSPLHF.

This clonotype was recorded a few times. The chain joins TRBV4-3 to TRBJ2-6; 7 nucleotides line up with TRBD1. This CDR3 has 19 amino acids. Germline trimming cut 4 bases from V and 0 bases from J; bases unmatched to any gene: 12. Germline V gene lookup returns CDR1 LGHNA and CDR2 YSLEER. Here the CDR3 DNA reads TGCGCCAGCAGCCCCAGGGACAGCCGAACGTTCTCTGGGGCCAACGTCCTGACTTTC. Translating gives CASSPRDSRTFSGANVLTF.

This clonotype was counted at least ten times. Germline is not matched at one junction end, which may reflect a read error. DNA for the CDR3: TGTGCCAGCAGTTACTCACGGGGAGTTCATGGCTACACCTTT. Encoded protein: CASSYSRGVHGYTF. The J gene is TRBJ1-2, the V gene TRBV6-2 or TRBV6-3, with unresolved D. Per germline, CDR1 MNHEY and CDR2 SVGEGT. There are 14 residues in the CDR3.

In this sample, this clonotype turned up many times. The CDR3 DNA sequence: TGTGCCACCAGCGGAGGGGGAGGGATTAGATATGGCTACACCTTC. Protein: CATSGGGGIRYGYTF. The chain combines TRBV15 with TRBJ1-2; possible D gene TRBD1, 6 bases. Deletions cut 5 bases from V and 5 bases from J, with 18 bases between. From germline, CDR1 is LNHNV and CDR2 YYDKDF (reference sequence). The CDR3 runs 15 residues. The entire variable domain, with the rest obtained from reference TRBV15 and TRBJ1-2, is as follows: DAMVIQNPRYQVTQFGKPVTLSCSQTLNHNVMYWYQQKSSQAPKLLFHYYDKDFNNEADTPDNFQSRRPNTSFCFLDIRSPGLGDTAMYLCATSGGGGIRYGYTFGSGTRLTVV.